Given below is one T cell receptor beta chain in context. This clone was detected only a few times. Its cognate antigen has yet to be identified. Within one base of it there is no much larger clone, and no base qualities were kept. These data belong to a study of beta chain features in type 1 diabetes (dated by TCRdb to the late 2010s). For the study in its entirety: Patients and healthy donors did not differ in mean age, gender distribution, total cell number or subset yield. Across all samples, some 99 million sorted cells were examined, and cell number per subset correlated strongly with RNA yield. In the study, recently diagnosed type 1 diabetes patients and matched healthy donors were compared on the TCRB repertoires of their sorted circulating CD4+ T cell subsets. Regulatory and stem cell-like memory subsets were obtained from only 8 patients and about 8 healthy donors, while naive and central memory subsets were obtained from all 30 or so donors.

General conclusions and limits of the study: Because cDNA was sequenced instead of genomic DNA, activated cells with high expression could be over-represented, although the groups did not differ in activation or CD3 levels. HLA sub-analyses involved small numbers of individuals, so any influence of HLA type on TCRB rearrangement remained unresolved. Shorter templates might be favored by PCR, yet because patient and control samples were amplified and corrected together, any such skew would affect both groups equally. A moderate but significant shortening of TCRB CDR3 length was observed in type 1 diabetes patients in all four CD4+ subsets. Fewer insertions and more nucleotide deletions at VDJ recombination sites were observed in patients with type 1 diabetes, implying thymic rearrangement abnormalities. Naive, central memory and regulatory TCRB repertoires appeared to be more alike among patients than among healthy donors.

The High Capacity cDNA Reverse Transcription Kit was used to reverse transcribe all of the isolated RNA, meaning that expressed TCRB transcripts were what got sequenced. Deep immunoSEQ sequencing was applied to naive, central memory and regulatory T cell samples, giving an average of roughly 3.6 million total reads per sample. Sorted cells were lysed in RLT buffer, and RNA was extracted using DNase-treated RNeasy Micro or Mini kits according to cell number. To prevent cross-contamination, each cell subset was processed individually, whereas patient and healthy donor samples were processed jointly. The immunoSEQ multiplex PCR was used to amplify TCRB sequences from cDNA, generating 87-bp fragments that spanned the CDR3 region. Sequencing of the amplicons was done on the Illumina HiSeq platform. In the original analysis: PCR bias was corrected computationally using synthetic template baselines, and reads within Hamming distance 2 were collapsed, with unmergeable singletons discarded. Reads were aligned against IMGT so that V, D and J genes, CDR3 length and insertions or deletions at six rearrangement sites could be assigned. Within each subset, clonotype counts were normalized to sorted cell number, after which true diversity and Gini coefficients were computed with the tcR R package. Repertoire sharing was quantified using the overlap coefficient calculated on TCRB nucleotide sequences. Out-of-frame TCRB sequences from naive cells were analyzed as a proxy for the pre-selection repertoire. Sourced from immuneACCESS, this table was stored by TCRdb with only in-frame sequences that have V and J called. A share of the clones is absent; for the studies checked, an unresolved V gene accounts for under half, and the remainder has no known explanation. V, J and clone size are taken as reported in that table, and D and trimming were inferred from the DNA itself. This sample is represented by roughly 260,000 clones; approximately 11% of them were singletons. Over 0.015% of the sample comes from the top ten.

CDR1 and CDR2, looked up from the germline V gene, are MNHNS and SASEGT. Trimming takes 3 bases from V and 6 bases from J, and the germline ends sit 9 bases apart. Including the terminal cysteine and phenylalanine, the CDR3 comprises 13 residues. Of the read, only the CDR3 DNA is kept; its 39 bases are in frame from base 1. Each donor gave one peripheral blood draw, averaging roughly 0.11 L, which was collected into heparinised tubes. Naive, central memory, regulatory and stem cell-like memory CD4+ T cells were sorted on a BD FACSAria II using a panel including CD45RO, CCR7, CD25, CD127, CD95 and CD27. Purity was above 95% for every sorted population. Right away, PBMCs were isolated by Lymphoprep density gradient centrifugation and were stained directly, with no culture step. Samples were stained and sorted in pairs, with one healthy donor and one patient per experiment, so that batch effects were minimized.

Sequences were obtained from naive CD4+ T cells from blood. The sample's cell subset or site label is to be understood as: true naive CD4+ T cells. Here the chain combines TRBV6-1 and TRBJ1-5; the D gene remains uncertain. This receptor was taken from a man under 40 with type 1 diabetes. This receptor has the CDR3 CASSEAVRQPQHF. The DNA sequence is as follows: TGTGCCAGCAGTGAGGCAGTTCGTCAGCCCCAGCATTTT.